This is a list of T cell receptor beta chains from one sample in a study of cytomegalovirus exposure and HLA in healthy donors. Clones were read by immunoSEQ multiplex PCR, and TCRdb kept only the in-frame ones, dropping some. The sample holds fewer than 100,000 clones; under 85% are singletons and the top ten take roughly 2%. The sample taken for sequencing was PBMCs. The receptors were gathered from a man aged 40-50 years in good health and CMV-seronegative. The CDR3 runs from the conserved cysteine through the conserved F or W. D genes are given only for firm matches. Only part of the rows carry a size: once, few, many, or a class if the clone is expanded.

CDR3 protein: CASSLIENRGGYTF
CDR3 DNA: TGTGCCAGCAGTTTAATCGAAAACCGGGGAGGCTACACCTTC
V gene: TRBV28
J gene: TRBJ1-2
clone size: -
D gene: -

CDR3 protein: CASSLAISGTQYSNQPQHF
CDR3 DNA: TGTGCCAGCAGCTTAGCGATCTCCGGGACACAATATAGCAATCAGCCCCAGCATTTT
V gene: TRBV7-9
J gene: TRBJ1-5
clone size: -
D gene: -

CDR3 protein: CASSLGVGGTPNEKLFF
CDR3 DNA: TGCGCCAGCAGCTTGGGGGTTGGTGGGACACCGAACGAAAAACTGTTTTTT
V gene: TRBV5-1
J gene: TRBJ1-4
clone size: -
D gene: -

CDR3 protein: CSVEEPGGPYEQYF
CDR3 DNA: TGCAGCGTTGAAGAGCCTGGAGGTCCCTACGAGCAGTACTTC
V gene: TRBV29-1
J gene: TRBJ2-7
clone size: -
D gene: -

CDR3 protein: CASGSPGDGDTQYF
CDR3 DNA: TGTGCCAGCGGATCCCCGGGGGATGGAGATACGCAGTATTTT
V gene: TRBV27
J gene: TRBJ2-3
clone size: once
D gene: -

CDR3 protein: CASSLGAGELFF
CDR3 DNA: TGTGCCAGCAGCTTGGGGGCAGGGGAGCTGTTTTTT
V gene: TRBV5-5
J gene: TRBJ2-2
clone size: -
D gene: -

CDR3 protein: CASGIGLTSLGGYTF
CDR3 DNA: TGTGCCAGCGGAATAGGACTTACAAGCTTAGGTGGCTACACCTTC
V gene: TRBV19
J gene: TRBJ1-2
clone size: once
D gene: -

CDR3 protein: CASSHPDRESTDTQYF
CDR3 DNA: TGTGCCAGCTCCCACCCGGACAGGGAGAGCACAGATACGCAGTATTTT
V gene: TRBV18
J gene: TRBJ2-3
clone size: -
D gene: TRBD1

CDR3 protein: CASSESDRPNTEAFF
CDR3 DNA: TGTGCCAGCAGTGAATCGGACAGGCCGAACACTGAAGCTTTCTTT
V gene: TRBV6-1
J gene: TRBJ1-1
clone size: few
D gene: TRBD1

CDR3 protein: CASSLGGGPREQYF
CDR3 DNA: TGTGCCAGCAGTTTGGGCGGGGGGCCGAGGGAGCAGTACTTC
V gene: TRBV28
J gene: TRBJ2-7
clone size: -
D gene: TRBD2

CDR3 protein: CASMELSPDTQYF
CDR3 DNA: TGTGCCAGCATGGAGCTTTCCCCAGATACGCAGTATTTT
V gene: TRBV2
J gene: TRBJ2-3
clone size: -
D gene: -

CDR3 protein: CASSLTGDQETQYF
CDR3 DNA: TGTGCCAGCAGTTTAACGGGGGATCAAGAGACCCAGTACTTC
V gene: TRBV28
J gene: TRBJ2-5
clone size: -
D gene: -

CDR3 protein: CASSLSREVGGELFF
CDR3 DNA: TGCGCCAGCAGCTTGTCCCGGGAGGTAGGCGGGGAGCTGTTTTTT
V gene: TRBV5-1
J gene: TRBJ2-2
clone size: -
D gene: TRBD2

CDR3 protein: CASSLQPPTANTGELFF
CDR3 DNA: TGTGCCAGCAGCCTCCAACCCCCTACCGCGAACACCGGGGAGCTGTTTTTT
V gene: TRBV9
J gene: TRBJ2-2
clone size: -
D gene: -